Listed below are T cell receptor beta chains from one sample, sequenced in a study of early T cells in non-severe SARS-CoV-2 infection. MiXCR was run by TCRdb on the 5' RACE reads, yielding one entry per CDR3 protein. The profile shows about 61,000 distinct CDR3 sequences, roughly a tenth of them singletons. Sequencing was carried out using whole blood. These TCRs come from an adult who was a healthcare worker with PCR-confirmed SARS-CoV-2 infection or an uninfected control (not recorded which). CDR3s include the opening cysteine and the closing phenylalanine or tryptophan. D genes are given only for firm matches. Clone size is not always given. Where it is, it says once, few, many or a class for expanded clones.

>TRBD1|TRBJ2-1|many|TRBV5-4
TGTGCCAGCAGCTCCGGGACAGGGAACAATGAGCAGTTCTTC
CASSSGTGNNEQFF
>.|TRBJ1-5|few|TRBV20-1
TGCAGTGCTAGTTGGGGGAGCAATCAGCCCCAGCATTTT
CSASWGSNQPQHF
>TRBD2|TRBJ2-1|many|TRBV6-2/TRBV6-3
TGTGCCAGCAGCTCCCCTGGACTAGCGGGGGTGTACAATGAGCAGTTCTTC
CASSSPGLAGVYNEQFF
>TRBD1|TRBJ1-1|many|TRBV10-2
TGCGCCAGCAGTCGAACAGGGGGGAACACTGAAGCTTTCTTT
CASSRTGGNTEAFF
>.|TRBJ2-1|many|TRBV5-1
TGCGCCAGCAGCCAGATAGGGGGGTTGAATGAGCAGTTCTTC
CASSQIGGLNEQFF
>.|TRBJ2-7|.|TRBV10-1
TGCGCCAGCAGTGAGTCGGGGTCCATCTACGAGCAGTACTTC
CASSESGSIYEQYF
>.|TRBJ1-2|many|TRBV7-8
TGTGCCAGCAGCTTAGGGAGGGTCGGCTACACCTTC
CASSLGRVGYTF
>TRBD2|TRBJ2-1|many|TRBV3-1
TGTGCCAGCAGCCTTCGCGGGGGGGACAATGAGCAGTTCTTC
CASSLRGGDNEQFF
>.|TRBJ2-6|many|TRBV11-2
TGTGCCAGCAGCTTACCGACAGTTTCTCACTCTGGGGCCAACGTCCTGACTTTC
CASSLPTVSHSGANVLTF
>TRBD2|TRBJ2-1|many|TRBV20-1
TGCAGTGCTAGAGATCCCAGGACTAGCGGGTACAATGAGCAGTTCTTC
CSARDPRTSGYNEQFF
>TRBD1|TRBJ2-7|many|TRBV18
TGTGCCAGCTCGCAAACCACAGGGGCATTCTACGAGCAGTACTTC
CASSQTTGAFYEQYF
>.|TRBJ2-5|few|TRBV29-1
TGCAGCGCAGAAGTGGGACTTGGAGAGACCCAGTACTTC
CSAEVGLGETQYF
>TRBD2|TRBJ2-7|.|TRBV7-8
TGTGCCAGCAGCTTAGTAGGGGCATCGGGAGGGGAGCAGTACTTC
CASSLVGASGGEQYF
>.|TRBJ1-1|many|TRBV11-2
TGTGCCAGCAGCTCCGTTTTAGGGCCCCCAGGAGCTTTCTTT
CASSSVLGPPGAFF
>.|TRBJ2-2|few|TRBV9
TGTGCCAGCAGCCCCACATTCAGGGGGGAGCTGTTTTTT
CASSPTFRGELFF
>.|TRBJ2-7|.|TRBV29-1
TGCAGCGTTGGGGGGAGCCCCTACGAGCAGTACTTC
CSVGGSPYEQYF
>.|TRBJ2-2|many|TRBV6-1
TGTGCCAGCAGTAAAGCACAGCTACCACCCGGGGAGCTGTTTTTT
CASSKAQLPPGELFF
>.|TRBJ1-1|many|TRBV11-2
TGTGCCAGCAGGAGATGGGGGGCAGCCCAAGACACTGAAGCTTTCTTT
CASRRWGAAQDTEAFF
>.|TRBJ2-3|few|TRBV7-8
TGTGCCAGCAGCTTCGGAGCGGCTGCTAGCACAGATACGCAGTATTTT
CASSFGAAASTDTQYF
>.|TRBJ1-2|many|TRBV3-1
TGTGCCAGCAGCCGGGCCGGGGTGGACTATGGCTACACCTTC
CASSRAGVDYGYTF
>.|TRBJ2-1|many|TRBV11-2
TGTGCCAGCAGCCCACTCCGGTCCCGGTACCACAATGAGCAGTTCTTC
CASSPLRSRYHNEQFF
>.|TRBJ2-7|many|TRBV2
TGTGCCAGCAGTGCCCGGGACGGTGGCTCCTACGAGCAGTACTTC
CASSARDGGSYEQYF
>.|TRBJ1-4|many|TRBV4-3
TGCGCCAGCAGCCAAGATCCTGGACAGTCTACAACTAATGAAAAACTGTTTTTT
CASSQDPGQSTTNEKLFF
>TRBD1|TRBJ2-5|many|TRBV7-6
TGTGCCAGCAGCCCGAGGACAGGGGAAGGGGGAGAGACCCAGTACTTC
CASSPRTGEGGETQYF
>.|TRBJ2-7|many|TRBV29-1
TGCAGCGTAACCGGGATTGTCAGGACCCACGAGCAGTACTTC
CSVTGIVRTHEQYF
>.|TRBJ2-5|few|TRBV6-5
TGTGCCAGCAGTTACACGGTCCTAGGCGAGACCCAGTACTTC
CASSYTVLGETQYF
>.|TRBJ1-1|many|TRBV18
TGTGCCAGCTCACTCACAGCGAACACTGAAGCTTTCTTT
CASSLTANTEAFF
>.|TRBJ1-1|many|TRBV29-1
TGCAGCGTTGACATAACAGGGAACACTGAAGCTTTCTTT
CSVDITGNTEAFF
>.|TRBJ2-2|few|TRBV2
TGTGCCAGCAGTGATGTCGCGAACACCGGGGAGCTGTTTTTT
CASSDVANTGELFF
>.|TRBJ1-5|many|TRBV12-2
TGTGCAAGTCGCCCGGGACAGGGGGTAATCGACAATCAGCCCCAGCATTTT
CASRPGQGVIDNQPQHF
>TRBD1|TRBJ2-5|few|TRBV3-1
TGTGCCAGCAGCCCCCGGGACAGGGAGGAGACCCAGTACTTC
CASSPRDREETQYF
>.|TRBJ2-5|.|TRBV7-2
TGTGCCAGCAGCCCCTTAGCGCTGCAAGAGACCCAGTACTTC
CASSPLALQETQYF
>TRBD1|TRBJ1-6|.|TRBV5-1
TGCGCCAGCAGCTTGGAAGGGGGCGGCACACCCCTCCACTTT
CASSLEGGGTPLHF
>.|TRBJ2-4|many|TRBV10-3
TGTGCCATCAGTGAGTCTCTGGACACCAAAAACATTCAGTACTTC
CAISESLDTKNIQYF
>TRBD2|TRBJ2-3|few|TRBV20-1
TGCAGTGCTAGAGTCGGGGGGGCCGATACGCAGTATTTT
CSARVGGADTQYF
>.|TRBJ2-3|few|TRBV20-1
TGCAGTGCCTTACCTACAGATACGCAGTATTTT
CSALPTDTQYF
>.|TRBJ2-5|many|TRBV7-3
TGTGCCAGCAGCTTAACGTTAACCCCCCCCAAAGAGACCCAGTACTTC
CASSLTLTPPKETQYF
>.|TRBJ2-7|few|TRBV20-1
TGCAGTGCTAGAGTAGCGGAGTCCTACGAGCAGTACTTC
CSARVAESYEQYF
>.|TRBJ2-5|many|TRBV7-6
TGTGCCAGCAGCGCCGTGGGGAGCCAAGAGACCCAGTACTTC
CASSAVGSQETQYF
>TRBD1|TRBJ2-2|.|TRBV27
TGTGCCAGCAGGCCAGGACAGGGGGCGCGCACCGGGGAGCTGTTTTTT
CASRPGQGARTGELFF
>.|TRBJ2-2|.|TRBV10-3
TGTGCCACCGGGGACGCCCAGGGAAATACCGGGGAGCTGTTTTTT
CATGDAQGNTGELFF
>.|TRBJ1-6|many|TRBV3-1
TGTGCCAGCAGATCGGCGAATTCACCCCTCCACTTT
CASRSANSPLHF
>TRBD1|TRBJ1-1|many|TRBV2
TGTGCCAGCACCCAGGCAGGGGGACCCTCTTTCTTT
CASTQAGGPSFF
>.|TRBJ2-5|medium-sized|TRBV20-1
TGCAGTGCTAGCCCTATTACAGGGCAAGAGACCCAGTACTTC
CSASPITGQETQYF
>.|TRBJ2-1|few|TRBV5-1
TGCGCCAGCAGCTTGGGGGATGGGCCGAGGAATGAGCAGTTCTTC
CASSLGDGPRNEQFF
>TRBD2|TRBJ2-3|few|TRBV7-2
TGTGCCAGCAGCATACTAGCGGGGGACACAGATACGCAGTATTTT
CASSILAGDTDTQYF
>.|TRBJ1-1|many|TRBV29-1
TGCAGCGCCCTGAACCCGAACTGGACTGAAGCTTTCTTT
CSALNPNWTEAFF
>TRBD1|TRBJ2-2|many|TRBV28
TGTGCCAGCAGTTCTACCGGGACAGGGAACACCGGGGAGCTGTTTTTT
CASSSTGTGNTGELFF